One sample yielded the 32 T cell receptor beta chains listed below, sequenced in a study of cytomegalovirus exposure and HLA in healthy donors. PCR primers comprised 60 Vbeta and 13 Jbeta primers. The data were produced by immunoSEQ multiplex PCR, yet TCRdb's version contains in-frame clones alone and is incomplete. The data hold 100,000 to 150,000 clones, with about three quarters observed a single time. Sequencing was done on a sample of PBMCs. The source of these receptors is a female donor in good health and CMV-seronegative.

Here the CDR3 DNA reads TGCGCCAGCAGCCCCAGCCTAGGCTCCTACAATGAGCAGTTCTTC. Its translation is CASSPSLGSYNEQFF. The chain uses TRBV4-1 and TRBJ2-1; no definite D call. The CDR3 totals 15 residues. The V gene's germline CDR1 is MGHRA and CDR2 YSYEKL. The ends were cut back, 4 bases at V and 0 bases at J, with 10 bases in the middle.

A few counts support this clone. The J gene is TRBJ1-6, the V gene TRBV7-6; TRBD1 is a possible D gene (6 bases). Germline CDR1 and CDR2: SGHVS and FNYEAQ. The CDR3 has 14 residues. V dropped 6 bases and J dropped 9 bases, with 15 bases sitting between them. DNA for the CDR3: TGTGCCAGCAGATCGGACAGTCCCAGTTCACCCCTCCACTTT. Protein sequence: CASRSDSPSSPLHF.

This clone came up once. The chain is built from TRBV6-5 and TRBJ1-5; 7 bases match TRBD1. The CDR3 runs 13 residues. J lost 4 bases, V lost 6 bases, and 3 bases had no gene match. Germline assignment: CDR1 MNHEY and CDR2 SVGAGI. The CDR3 reads CASSPQGNQPQHF. The CDR3 region has the DNA TGTGCCAGCAGCCCACAGGGGAATCAGCCCCAGCATTTT.

This rearrangement joins TRBV6-1 to TRBJ2-6; D is undetermined. The CDR3 is 15 residues long. The germline V and J ends were trimmed by 1 base and 0 bases, with 4 bases remaining between them. The germline V gene encodes CDR1 MNHNS and CDR2 SASEGT. CDR3 in DNA: TGTGCCAGCAGTGAAGGGAGCTCTGGGGCCAACGTCCTGACTTTC. Translated, it gives CASSEGSSGANVLTF.

This sequence joins TRBV6-1 and TRBJ1-6; the match to TRBD1 covers 7 bases. This CDR3 has 16 amino acids. V was clipped by 0 bases and J by 7 bases; unmatched bases: 6. The germline V gene encodes CDR1 MNHNS and CDR2 SASEGT. CDR3 sequence reads: CASSEAGQRKNSPLHF. In nucleotides, the CDR3 is TGTGCCAGCAGTGAAGCGGGACAGCGCAAAAATTCACCCCTCCACTTT.

The table lists this clone with a few counts. This rearrangement joins TRBV5-1 to TRBJ2-1, with 8 bases lining up with TRBD2. The CDR3 extends over 15 amino acids. Germline loops: CDR1 SGHRS, CDR2 YFSETQ. V dropped 4 bases and J dropped 2; count of bases not matched to a gene: 5. The CDR3, as DNA: TGCGCCAGCAGCCGGGCGGGGGGAACCTACAATGAGCAGTTCTTC. Protein: CASSRAGGTYNEQFF. The full variable domain, with the rest looked up from reference TRBV5-1 and TRBJ2-1, is KAGVTQTPRYLIKTRGQQVTLSCSPISGHRSVSWYQQTPGQGLQFLFEYFSETQRNKGNFPGRFSGRQFSNSRSEMNVSTLELGDSALYLCASSRAGGTYNEQFFGPGTRLTVL.

V and J are TRBV28 and TRBJ2-5; TRBD1 agrees at 7 bases. Trimming took 4 bases from V and 5 from J; bases not matched to a gene: 13. Germline V gene sequence: CDR1 MDHEN, CDR2 SYDVKM. This CDR3 comprises 16 residues. CDR3 in amino acids: CASSYQRDRGEETQYF. CDR3 DNA sequence: TGTGCCAGCAGTTACCAAAGGGACAGAGGTGAGGAGACCCAGTACTTC.

The chain uses TRBV5-1 and TRBJ1-4; D perhaps matches TRBD1 (6 bases). This CDR3 is 15 amino acids long. Germline CDR1 and CDR2: SGHRS and YFSETQ. The V and J ends lost 3 bases and 5 bases respectively, with 14 bases between them. Here the CDR3 DNA reads TGCGCCAGCAGCTCACAGGGAGTAGTGAATGAAAAACTGTTTTTT. It translates to CASSSQGVVNEKLFF.

The rearrangement uses TRBV9 and TRBJ2-5; 10 bases align to TRBD1. The CDR3 consists of 17 residues. Trimming removed 3 bases from V and 4 bases from J; junction bases left unmatched: 12. The V gene's germline CDR1 is SGDLS and CDR2 YYNGEE. The CDR3 bases are TGTGCCAGCAGCGGATCCGGGACAGGGGACTCCAGAGAGACCCAGTACTTC. This gives the protein CASSGSGTGDSRETQYF.

This chain joins TRBV2 and TRBJ2-1, with D perhaps TRBD2 (6 bases). The germline CDR1 and CDR2 sequences are SNHLY and FYNNEI. There are 17 residues in the CDR3. Trimming cost V 1 base and J 3 bases, with 16 bases left between them. DNA for the CDR3: TGTGCCAGCAGTGAAGGAGGTCCGGGGGAACTCTACAATGAGCAGTTCTTC. Protein: CASSEGGPGELYNEQFF.

The chain links TRBV5-6 to TRBJ1-5, with a weak D call TRBD1 (6 bases). CDR3 length: 14 residues. Trimming stripped 2 bases from V and 10 bases from J, with 16 bases between. The germline V gene encodes CDR1 SGHDT and CDR2 YYEEEE. The CDR3 is CASSLGQRLSPQHF. The CDR3 coding sequence is TGTGCCAGCAGCTTAGGACAGCGTCTGTCTCCCCAGCATTTT.

The chain has TRBV19 and TRBJ2-1; 8 nucleotides match TRBD2. V was clipped by 7 bases and J by 6 bases; unmatched bases: 23. Looked up from germline, CDR1 is LNHDA and CDR2 is SQIVND (reference sequence). This CDR3 is built from 19 residues. The CDR3 DNA sequence: TGTGCCAGTACCAAAGGGGGGGGGCGAGGCGGGAGGACGGGCAATGAGCAGTTCTTC. Translated: CASTKGGGRGGRTGNEQFF.

This chain connects TRBV28 to TRBJ2-5; D is possibly TRBD2 (6 bases). CDR3 size: 12 residues. Germline V gives CDR1 MDHEN, CDR2 SYDVKM. Deletions cut 6 bases from V and 11 bases from J, with 16 bases between. Written as DNA, the CDR3 is TGTGCCAGCAGCCGTGTAGGGACTGAGCAGTACTTC. Translation: CASSRVGTEQYF. Full variable domain (missing parts from reference TRBV28 and TRBJ2-5): DVKVTQSSRYLVKRTGEKVFLECVQDMDHENMFWYRQDPGLGLRLIYFSYDVKMKEKGDIPEGYSVSREKKERFSLILESASTNQTSMYLCASSRVGTEQYFGPGTRLLVL.

V gene TRBV19 combines with J gene TRBJ2-1; the match to TRBD2 covers 7 bases. Trimming at V came to 3 bases and at J to 4 bases, leaving 9 bases not matched to a gene. This CDR3 is 16 amino acids long. The germline V gene encodes CDR1 LNHDA and CDR2 SQIVND (reference sequence). The CDR3 protein is CASSMMVGRAYNEQFF. The CDR3 bases are TGTGCCAGTAGTATGATGGTAGGGAGGGCGTACAATGAGCAGTTCTTC.

This clone has just a few counts. V is TRBV28 and J is TRBJ2-1, with 7 nucleotides matching TRBD2. With 5 bases clipped from V and 7 bases from J, the junction kept 2 bases outside the gene matches. Germline CDR1 and CDR2: MDHEN and SYDVKM. CDR3 length: 12 residues. The CDR3 loop reads CASSLAANEQFF. CDR3 nucleotides: TGTGCCAGCAGTCTAGCGGCAAATGAGCAGTTCTTC.

This sequence joins TRBV7-9 and TRBJ2-7, with D possibly matching TRBD1 (5 bases). Trimming removed 2 bases at V and 2 bases at J, with 13 bases between. The CDR3 is made up of 15 amino acids. The V gene's germline CDR1 is SEHNR and CDR2 FQNEAQ (reference sequence). The CDR3, as DNA: TGTGCCAGCAGCTTATCCCGACAGTCCACCTACGAGCAGTACTTC. Protein product: CASSLSRQSTYEQYF.

The chain has TRBV7-9 and TRBJ2-5, with TRBD2 matching over 8 bases. J gave up 5 bases and V 8 bases, and 4 bases lay outside the gene matches. CDR3 length: 12 amino acids. Germline V lookup: CDR1 SEHNR, CDR2 FQNEAQ (reference sequence). As DNA, the CDR3 is TGTGCCAGCGTGACTAGCGAGGAGACCCAGTACTTC. Translated, it gives CASVTSEETQYF.

The chain is built from TRBV28 and TRBJ2-1, with D maybe TRBD1 (5 bases). This CDR3 has 13 amino acids. V shed 7 bases and J shed 11 bases, with 18 bases lying between them. The germline V gene has CDR1 MDHEN and CDR2 SYDVKM. The CDR3 spells CASILSGQSQQFF. The CDR3 coding sequence is TGTGCCAGCATCCTATCAGGACAATCCCAGCAGTTCTTC.

DNA of the CDR3: TGTGCCAGCAGTCGAAATTCGGGGGGGCTAAACACCGGGGAGCTGTTTTTT. The encoded protein is CASSRNSGGLNTGELFF. The V and J genes are TRBV7-6 and TRBJ2-2; 8 bases align to TRBD2. V lost 6 bases to trimming and J lost 2 bases; unmatched junction nucleotides: 11. The CDR3 length is 17 residues. Germline values: CDR1 SGHVS, CDR2 FNYEAQ.

The gene calls are TRBV6-5 and TRBJ2-3; 10 bases match TRBD2. V shed 6 bases and J 7 bases; nucleotides not matched to a gene: 7. The CDR3 sequence is 14 residues long. The germline gives CDR1 MNHEY, CDR2 SVGAGI. The CDR3 is CASRAGGPSNTQYF. In nucleotides, the CDR3 is TGTGCCAGCAGAGCGGGAGGGCCCTCGAATACGCAGTATTTT.

The chain is built from TRBV28 and TRBJ2-7; 13 bases match TRBD2. CDR1 is MDHEN and CDR2 is SYDVKM in the germline V gene. The CDR3 covers 15 residues. Trimming cost V 4 bases and J 6 bases; bases outside gene matches: 6. The CDR3 nucleotides are TGTGCCAGCAGTTCCTGGACTAGCGGGAGCTCCGAGCAGTACTTC. Residues: CASSSWTSGSSEQYF.

The CDR3 reads CASSLDLSREQYF. DNA of the CDR3: TGTGCCAGCAGCTTAGATCTTTCCCGCGAGCAGTACTTC. The chain is built from TRBV11-2 and TRBJ2-7; D gene uncertain. CDR3 length: 13 residues. Per the germline V gene, CDR1 is SGHAT and CDR2 is FQNNGV. V was cut by 0 bases and J by 6 bases, with 9 bases left in between.

For this clone: One end of the junction fails to match germline, which may point to a read error. The chain has TRBV19 and TRBJ2-6, with TRBD1 matching 9 bases. Germline V gene lookup returns CDR1 LNHDA and CDR2 SQIVND (reference sequence). This CDR3 region has 17 residues. CDR3 sequence (DNA): TGTGCCAGTAGTAAGGACAGGGGTCATGCTGGGGCCAACGGCCTGACTTTC. It is translated as CASSKDRGHAGANGLTF.

The chain combines TRBV7-2 with TRBJ2-2, with D uncertain. CDR1 and CDR2 from the germline V gene are SGHTA and FQGNSA. The CDR3 runs 16 residues. Trimming removed 1 base from V and 4 bases from J, with 13 bases in between. CDR3 region: CASSLVSNPTTGELFF. The CDR3, as DNA: TGTGCCAGCAGCTTAGTTAGTAACCCAACCACCGGGGAGCTGTTTTTT.

The J gene is TRBJ1-1, the V gene TRBV27, with D tentatively TRBD1 (5 bases). Trimming pared 6 bases from V and 2 bases from J, leaving 13 bases between. This CDR3 comprises 14 residues. Germline V gives CDR1 MNHEY, CDR2 SMNVEV (reference sequence). CDR3 in DNA: TGTGCCAGCAGCCCTTGGGGGGTTAACACTGAAGCTTTCTTT. Protein sequence: CASSPWGVNTEAFF.

This clone was seen only once. The chain links TRBV4-1 to TRBJ2-1, with D possibly TRBD2 on 5 matching bases. With 4 bases removed from V and 8 bases from J, the gap between germline ends came to 9 bases. CDR3 length: 12 amino acids. Germline CDR1 MGHRA, CDR2 YSYEKL. CDR3 nucleotides: TGCGCCAGCAGCCCTGCGCGGGATGAGCAGTTCTTC. This sequence encodes CASSPARDEQFF.

This chain connects TRBV5-1 to TRBJ2-1; TRBD2 aligns across 8 bases. Trimming cost V 0 bases and J 5 bases; bases outside gene matches: 1. CDR1 SGHRS and CDR2 YFSETQ come from the germline V gene. The CDR3 length is 14 residues. The DNA for the CDR3 is TGCGCCAGCAGCTTGGGGACTAGCAACAATGAGCAGTTCTTC. It specifies CASSLGTSNNEQFF.

CDR3 bases: TGTGCCAGCAATTCCCTCCCCCGAGGTAGCAATCAGCCCCAGCATTTT. The encoded protein is CASNSLPRGSNQPQHF. V usage is TRBV9 and J usage is TRBJ1-5, with D unresolved. Trimming took 6 bases from V and 0 from J, leaving 16 bases between them. CDR3 length: 16 amino acids. CDR1 is SGDLS and CDR2 is YYNGEE in the germline V gene.

This clone was seen just once. The chain recombines TRBV5-6 with TRBJ2-1, with TRBD2 matching over 10 bases. Germline V gene lookup returns CDR1 SGHDT and CDR2 YYEEEE. The CDR3 totals 15 residues. J lost 2 bases, V lost 3 bases, and 2 bases had no gene match. In nucleotides, the CDR3 is TGTGCCAGCAGCTACGGACTAGCGGCCTACAATGAGCAGTTCTTC. Its protein is CASSYGLAAYNEQFF.

The rearrangement joins TRBV19 to TRBJ1-1; 8 bases are a match to TRBD1. Germline lookup yields CDR1 LNHDA and CDR2 SQIVND (reference sequence). Losses at the gene ends were 7 bases for V and 1 base for J; bases not matched to a gene: 5. The CDR3 covers 14 residues. CDR3 DNA sequence: TGTGCCAGTACCCCCGACAGGGGGAACACTGAAGCTTTCTTT. It codes for CASTPDRGNTEAFF.

The chain has TRBV27 and TRBJ1-2; the D gene is possibly TRBD1 (5 bases). The germline V gene has CDR1 MNHEY and CDR2 SMNVEV (reference sequence). V was trimmed by 6 bases and J by 14 bases, leaving 22 bases between them. CDR3 size: 13 residues. Written as DNA, the CDR3 is TGTGCCAGCAGGCCGACAGCCGCTATGGTGAATACCTTC. Its protein is CASRPTAAMVNTF.

For this clone: One end of the junction fails to match germline, which may point to a read error. The rearrangement uses TRBV7-7 and TRBJ1-5; 9 nucleotides align to TRBD1. This CDR3 is 20 amino acids long. Germline lookup yields CDR1 SSHAT and CDR2 FNYEAQ (reference sequence). The CDR3 loop reads CASSLKGQGLHRTPNQPQHF. CDR3 nucleotides: TGTGCTAGCAGCTTAAAGGGACAGGGACTACACCGGACGCCAAATCAGCCCCAGCATTTT.